The sequence of this T cell receptor beta chain was determined in a study of blood T cell repertoires in COVID-19. Across the whole study: Researchers got acute and convalescent COVID-19 samples from the United States, Italy and Spain.

The repertoire was sequenced with immunoSEQ multiplex PCR; TCRdb's copy has only in-frame clones and lacks some. The sample has 250,000 or so clones, under 85% seen once. V shed 3 bases, J shed 7 bases, and the junction held 10 bases outside the gene matches. From germline, CDR1 is SGDLS and CDR2 YYNGEE. This CDR3 has 15 amino acids. The receptor comes from a man aged 55 to 70 who had recovered from COVID-19. The V call is TRBV9, the J call TRBJ2-3; 8 nucleotides agree with TRBD1. The source material was PBMCs or T cells enriched from blood (not recorded which). CDR3: CASSALTGDGHTQYF. The CDR3 coding sequence is TGTGCCAGCAGCGCCCTGACAGGGGACGGACATACGCAGTATTTT.